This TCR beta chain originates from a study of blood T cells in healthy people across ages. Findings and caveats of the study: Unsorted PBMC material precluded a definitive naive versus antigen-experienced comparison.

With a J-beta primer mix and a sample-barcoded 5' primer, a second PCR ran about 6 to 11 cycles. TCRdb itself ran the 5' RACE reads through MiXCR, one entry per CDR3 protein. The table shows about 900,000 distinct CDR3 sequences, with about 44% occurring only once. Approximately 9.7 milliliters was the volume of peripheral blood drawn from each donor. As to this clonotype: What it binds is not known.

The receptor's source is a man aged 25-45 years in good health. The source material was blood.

The CDR3 region is CASSPPGQGIGELFF. The CDR3 nucleotides are TGTGCCAGCAGCCCTCCGGGACAGGGGATCGGGGAGCTGTTTTTT. The gene calls are TRBV4-2 and TRBJ2-2, with 10 bases identical to TRBD1. V shed 4 bases, J shed 7 bases, and the junction held 6 bases outside the gene matches. The CDR3 length is 15 residues. CDR1 is LGHNA, CDR2 YNFKEQ, per germline.